This T cell receptor (beta chain) was documented in a study of identical twins. Study-level results: Compared with models, monozygotic twins showed more out-of-frame TCR alpha sharing. Analyses of zero insertions could, in part, be confounded by invariant MAIT and iNKT cells. Clonotypes of the beta chain that were abundant in cord blood carried fewer insertions (memory repertoires showed none).

Notes on this clonotype: Its antigen remains unidentified.

Via MiXCR, TCRdb re-called the 5' RACE reads, giving one row per CDR3 protein. This sample has roughly 240,000 distinct CDR3 sequences, with roughly 7% found just once. The CDR3 spans 16 residues. The V and J ends lost 5 bases and 3 bases, in that order; junction bases with no gene match: 4. These same records also appear under a second study, on yellow fever vaccine responses in identical twins. That publication notes: Reportedly, the T cell response mounted by twins to vaccine seemed partly convergent, partly personalized.

This receptor was obtained from a woman aged 18-29 years in good health. Sample: memory (CD45RO+) T cells sorted from blood. The chain joins TRBV12-3 or TRBV12-4 to TRBJ2-1, with 13 bases lining up with TRBD2. The CDR3 DNA reads TGTGCCAGCAGTCGGACTAGCGGGGGCCACTACAATGAGCAGTTCTTC. It encodes CASSRTSGGHYNEQFF.